This TCR beta chain is drawn from a study of T cells in localized non-small cell lung cancer. Trimming removed 4 bases from V and 9 bases from J, with 13 bases in between. Germline V gives CDR1 LGHNA, CDR2 YNFKEQ. This CDR3 region has 13 residues. Findings of the study overall: Highest T cell clonality was seen in uninvolved adjacent lung, surpassing that measured in tumor. There were a median around 57 of the top 100 tumor clones appearing in adjacent lung.

Using immunoSEQ multiplex PCR, the repertoire was profiled, and TCRdb retains in-frame clones only, with some absent. The sample gives about 33,000 clones, approximately 92% of which show up once; 2% to 2.5% is in the top ten. As for this clone: Its antigen remains unidentified.

The sequencing here drew on peripheral blood, taken before any cancer treatment. This clonotype was sampled from an older female donor with stage I lung adenocarcinoma. The chain combines TRBV4-2 with TRBJ2-1, with D perhaps TRBD2 (7 bases). The CDR3 protein is CASSLEGGGEQFF. CDR3 DNA: TGTGCCAGCAGCCTGGAGGGGGGGGGTGAGCAGTTCTTC.